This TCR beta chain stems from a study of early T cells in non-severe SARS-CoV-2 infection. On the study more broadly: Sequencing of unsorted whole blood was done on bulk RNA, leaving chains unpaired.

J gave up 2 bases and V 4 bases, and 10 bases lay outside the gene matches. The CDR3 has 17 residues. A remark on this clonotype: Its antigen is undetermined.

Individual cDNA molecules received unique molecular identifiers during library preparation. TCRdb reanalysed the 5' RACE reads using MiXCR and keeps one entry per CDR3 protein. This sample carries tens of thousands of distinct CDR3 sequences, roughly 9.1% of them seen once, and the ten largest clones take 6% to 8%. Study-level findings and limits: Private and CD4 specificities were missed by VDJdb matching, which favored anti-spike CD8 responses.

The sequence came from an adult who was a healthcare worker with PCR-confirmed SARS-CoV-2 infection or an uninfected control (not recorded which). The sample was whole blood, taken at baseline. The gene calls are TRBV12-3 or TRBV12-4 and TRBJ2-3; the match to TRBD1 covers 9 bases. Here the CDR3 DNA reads TGTGCCAGCAGTTCCAACGCGGGACAGGGAACCACAGATACGCAGTATTTT. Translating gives CASSSNAGQGTTDTQYF.